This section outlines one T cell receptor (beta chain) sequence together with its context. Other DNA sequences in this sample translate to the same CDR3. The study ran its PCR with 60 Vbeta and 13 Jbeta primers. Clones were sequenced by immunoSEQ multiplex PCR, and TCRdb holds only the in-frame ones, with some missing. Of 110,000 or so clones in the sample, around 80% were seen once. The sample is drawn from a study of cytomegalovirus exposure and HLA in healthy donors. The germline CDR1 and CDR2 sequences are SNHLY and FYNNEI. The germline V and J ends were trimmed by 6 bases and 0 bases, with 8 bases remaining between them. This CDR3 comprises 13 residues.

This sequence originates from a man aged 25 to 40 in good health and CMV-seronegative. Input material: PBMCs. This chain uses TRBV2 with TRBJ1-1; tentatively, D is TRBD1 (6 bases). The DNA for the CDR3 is TGTGCCAGCAGCGGACAGATGAACACTGAAGCTTTCTTT. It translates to CASSGQMNTEAFF.